What follows are 18 T cell receptor beta chains derived from one specimen sequenced in a study of T cells after posttransplantation cyclophosphamide. Assay used: immunoSEQ multiplex PCR; TCRdb lists only in-frame clones, some missing. The repertoire includes around 6,900 clones, 60% to 85% of them detected once, and approximately 27% sits in the top ten. The sample comprised memory CD4+ T cells sorted from blood. The receptors were sampled from a woman between 45 and 65 years old in good health and a related stem cell transplant donor.

The rearrangement uses TRBV10-2 and TRBJ2-7; no firm D call. This CDR3 is 11 amino acids long. CDR1 is WSHSY and CDR2 is SAAADI in the germline V gene. V was pared by 4 bases and J by 2 bases, with 3 bases between. This CDR3 reads CASSAAYEQYF. In DNA, the CDR3 is TGCGCCAGCAGTGCTGCCTACGAGCAGTACTTC.

V and J are TRBV30 and TRBJ1-4, with unresolved D. Germline assignment: CDR1 GTSNPN and CDR2 SVGIG (reference sequence). The CDR3 contains 15 residues. V was cut by 2 bases and J by 1 base, with 11 bases left in between. DNA of the CDR3: TGTGCCTGGAGTTTGGTGACGGGAACTAATGAAAAACTGTTTTTT. Translating gives CAWSLVTGTNEKLFF. Combining the CDR3 with reference TRBV30 and TRBJ1-4 gives the whole variable domain SQTIHQWPATLVQPVGSPLSLECTVEGTSNPNLYWYRQAAGRGLQLLFYSVGIGQISSEVPQNLSASRPQDRQFILSSKKLLLSDSGFYLCAWSLVTGTNEKLFFGSGTQLSVL.

This chain connects TRBV18 to TRBJ2-7; 7 nucleotides align to TRBD2. This CDR3 comprises 15 residues. V lost 0 bases and J lost 2; bases outside the gene matches: 4. Germline CDR1 is KGHSH and CDR2 is LQKENI. The CDR3 spells CASSPPSLAAYEQYF. DNA of the CDR3: TGTGCCAGCTCACCACCGTCTCTAGCGGCCTACGAGCAGTACTTC.

CDR3 protein: CASSLDFSYEQYF. The CDR3 DNA reads TGTGCCAGCAGCTTAGACTTCTCCTACGAGCAGTACTTC. This chain connects TRBV7-9 to TRBJ2-5; D remains unclear. Gene TRBJ2-7 matches the end of the DNA better, so the J call may be wrong. The germline CDR1 and CDR2 sequences are SEHNR and FQNEAQ (reference sequence). The CDR3 has 13 residues.

This clone is a singleton in its sample. The chain carries TRBV15 and TRBJ2-1, with 10 bases that match TRBD1. This CDR3 contains 16 residues. Germline CDR1 and CDR2: LNHNV and YYDKDF (reference sequence). V trimming: 4 bases; J trimming: 2 bases; junction bases outside the gene matches: 5. The DNA for the CDR3 is TGTGCCACCAGCAAAACCGGGACAGGGGCCTACAATGAGCAGTTCTTC. It specifies CATSKTGTGAYNEQFF. Based on the CDR3 plus reference TRBV15 and TRBJ2-1, the full variable domain is DAMVIQNPRYQVTQFGKPVTLSCSQTLNHNVMYWYQQKSSQAPKLLFHYYDKDFNNEADTPDNFQSRRPNTSFCFLDIRSPGLGDTAMYLCATSKTGTGAYNEQFFGPGTRLTVL.

The CDR3 protein is CASSSAGTNEKLFF. DNA of the CDR3: TGCGCCAGCAGCTCGGCAGGCACTAATGAAAAACTGTTTTTT. The chain couples TRBV5-1 to TRBJ1-4; D is undetermined. The CDR3 has 14 residues. Per germline, CDR1 SGHRS and CDR2 YFSETQ. The V gene lost 3 bases and the J gene lost 2 bases, with 8 bases spanning the gap.

This chain connects TRBV5-6 to TRBJ2-7, with 8 bases matching TRBD1. Losses at the gene ends were 4 bases for V and 3 bases for J; bases not matched to a gene: 3. The germline CDR1 and CDR2 sequences are SGHDT and YYEEEE. The CDR3 consists of 13 residues. This chain's CDR3 is CASSRDRSYEQYF. The DNA of the CDR3 is TGTGCCAGCAGCCGGGACAGGAGCTACGAGCAGTACTTC.

The rearrangement joins TRBV4-2 to TRBJ2-1; tentatively, D is TRBD2 (5 bases). Germline V lookup: CDR1 LGHNA, CDR2 YNFKEQ. The CDR3 runs 16 residues. Trimming left V 4 bases short and J 2 bases short, with 15 bases between. The CDR3 bases are TGTGCCAGCAGCCCGGCCGGGATCTCGACCTACAATGAGCAGTTCTTC. Its protein product is CASSPAGISTYNEQFF.

The chain uses TRBV2 and TRBJ1-1, with a tentative D call TRBD1 (6 bases). V was trimmed by 8 bases and J by 2 bases, leaving 12 bases between them. Germline V CDR1 and CDR2: SNHLY, FYNNEI. CDR3 length: 13 amino acids. The CDR3 nucleotides are TGTGCCAGCGAGGACAGCCCTAACACTGAAGCTTTCTTT. Residues: CASEDSPNTEAFF.

The rearrangement joins TRBV14 to TRBJ1-1, with TRBD1 matching over 7 bases. Germline assignment: CDR1 SGHDN and CDR2 FVKESK. This CDR3 comprises 12 residues. V dropped 1 base and J dropped 11; count of bases not matched to a gene: 4. CDR3 amino acids: CASSQVGGSAFF. In DNA, the CDR3 is TGTGCCAGCAGCCAAGTAGGGGGCTCTGCTTTCTTT.

The sample holds one count of this clone. The chain carries TRBV5-1 and TRBJ2-3; 13 bases map to TRBD2. Trimming removed 4 bases from V and 3 bases from J; junction bases left unmatched: 8. The CDR3 runs to 17 residues. Germline CDR1 is SGHRS and CDR2 is YFSETQ. The CDR3 DNA is TGCGCCAGCAGCCCGCGACTAGCGGGAGGTTATACAGATACGCAGTATTTT. Its translation is CASSPRLAGGYTDTQYF. Together with reference TRBV5-1 and TRBJ2-3, the CDR3 gives the full variable domain: KAGVTQTPRYLIKTRGQQVTLSCSPISGHRSVSWYQQTPGQGLQFLFEYFSETQRNKGNFPGRFSGRQFSNSRSEMNVSTLELGDSALYLCASSPRLAGGYTDTQYFGPGTRLTVL.

This sequence joins TRBV7-9 and TRBJ2-5; D gene uncertain. CDR3 length: 13 amino acids. Trimming shortened V by 6 bases and J by 1 base, and 9 bases separated the two germline ends. Germline assignment: CDR1 SEHNR and CDR2 FQNEAQ (reference sequence). The CDR3 DNA reads as TGTGCCAGCAGACTGGGCAGCCAAGAGACCCAGTACTTC. Its protein product is CASRLGSQETQYF.

V and J are TRBV30 and TRBJ2-7, with no clear D. Germline CDR1 GTSNPN, CDR2 SVGIG (reference sequence). This CDR3 has 16 residues. Trimming removed 1 base from V and 2 bases from J, with 18 bases in between. CDR3 nucleotide sequence: TGTGCCTGGAGTGCTGGCTACTCTAGTTTCGCCTACGAGCAGTACTTC. Protein: CAWSAGYSSFAYEQYF.

The V gene is TRBV11-2, the J gene TRBJ2-7, with 10 bases lining up with TRBD2. CDR1 SGHAT and CDR2 FQNNGV come from the germline V gene. The CDR3 is 15 residues long. Trimming at V came to 5 bases and at J to 3 bases, leaving 7 bases not matched to a gene. Here the CDR3 reads CASSRISGRYYEQYF. The CDR3, as DNA: TGTGCCAGCAGCAGAATTAGCGGGAGGTACTACGAGCAGTACTTC.

J is TRBJ2-7 and V is TRBV29-1; possible D gene TRBD1, 5 bases. V lost 6 bases to trimming and J lost 0 bases, with 9 bases between them. This CDR3 comprises 12 residues. Germline V gives CDR1 SQVTM, CDR2 ANQGSEA. The CDR3 sequence: CSVETASYEQYF. CDR3 sequence (DNA): TGCAGCGTAGAGACAGCCTCCTACGAGCAGTACTTC.

The J gene is TRBJ2-2, the V gene TRBV10-3; 8 bases fit TRBD2. V dropped 6 bases and J dropped 7; count of bases not matched to a gene: 13. CDR1 and CDR2 from the germline V gene are ENHRY and SYGVKD. The CDR3 has 16 residues. The CDR3 nucleotides read TGTGCCATCAGAGCTAGCGGGCCCGACAAAAGCGGGGAGCTGTTTTTT. It yields the protein CAIRASGPDKSGELFF.

There are a few counts of this clone. The V call is TRBV28, the J call TRBJ2-7; D is possibly TRBD2 (7 bases). The CDR3 runs to 15 residues. Per the germline V gene, CDR1 is MDHEN and CDR2 is SYDVKM. V was trimmed by 3 bases and J by 6 bases, leaving 18 bases between them. CDR3 nucleotide sequence: TGTGCCAGCAGTTTGGGGCGGGGGCCGGCCGGCGAGCAGTACTTC. Its protein is CASSLGRGPAGEQYF. The variable domain in full, with the rest retrieved from reference TRBV28 and TRBJ2-7, is DVKVTQSSRYLVKRTGEKVFLECVQDMDHENMFWYRQDPGLGLRLIYFSYDVKMKEKGDIPEGYSVSREKKERFSLILESASTNQTSMYLCASSLGRGPAGEQYFGPGTRLTVT.

The J gene is TRBJ2-7, the V gene TRBV11-2; D is uncertain. V lost 5 bases to trimming and J lost 2 bases, with 13 bases between them. Germline CDR1 is SGHAT and CDR2 is FQNNGV. The CDR3 spans 14 residues. CDR3 sequence: CASSPRRNPYEQYF. CDR3 coding DNA: TGTGCCAGCAGCCCGAGAAGAAACCCCTACGAGCAGTACTTC.